The 18 T cell receptor beta chains in this list originate from one sample, sequenced in a study of blood T cell repertoires in COVID-19. The assay was immunoSEQ multiplex PCR, and TCRdb's table has in-frame clones only and misses some. There are approximately 84,000 clones in the sample; around 90% occur only once, and approximately 1.6% lies in the top ten. Sequenced material: peripheral blood. The receptors originated from a human donor with active COVID-19. The donor label of this sample is uncertain.

This chain links TRBV2 with TRBJ2-1; D remains ambiguous. CDR1 is SNHLY and CDR2 is FYNNEI in the germline V gene. The V gene lost 7 bases and the J gene lost 12 bases, with 22 bases spanning the gap. The CDR3 length is 14 residues. CDR3 DNA sequence: TGTGCCAGCAATGATGCGCGGTCTGTGGTCGGGCAGTTCTTC. Protein sequence: CASNDARSVVGQFF.

The chain recombines TRBV5-8 with TRBJ2-5; D perhaps matches TRBD2 (6 bases). Germline loops: CDR1 SGHTS, CDR2 YDEGEE. The CDR3 runs to 17 residues. V dropped 0 bases and J dropped 4 bases, with 19 bases sitting between them. In DNA form, the CDR3 reads TGTGCCAGCAGCTTGGCCTACCGGGACCGGGGAGGAGAGACCCAGTACTTC. Translated, it gives CASSLAYRDRGGETQYF.

J is TRBJ2-3 and V is TRBV5-1, with 9 bases aligning to TRBD1. The ends lost 4 bases at V and 3 bases at J; junction bases unmatched: 9. The CDR3 is 16 amino acids. Germline lookup yields CDR1 SGHRS and CDR2 YFSETQ. In nucleotides, the CDR3 is TGCGCCAGCAGCGGACTACAGGGGGCTGGTACAGATACGCAGTATTTT. It yields the protein CASSGLQGAGTDTQYF.

J is TRBJ2-7 and V is TRBV29-1; TRBD2 is a possible D gene (5 bases). CDR3 length equals 14 residues. The ends were cut back, 3 bases at V and 3 bases at J, with 15 bases in the middle. Germline assignment: CDR1 SQVTM and CDR2 ANQGSEA. CDR3 DNA: TGCAGCGTTGATCACCCGGAGCGGAACTACGAGCAGTACTTC. This encodes CSVDHPERNYEQYF.

Concerning this clone itself: One junction end disagrees with the germline gene, perhaps due to a read error. The chain recombines TRBV9 with TRBJ2-2, with TRBD2 matching 10 bases. The germline V gene encodes CDR1 SGDLS and CDR2 YYNGEE. The CDR3 has 16 amino acids. DNA for the CDR3: TGTGCCAGCAGTGTAGCGGGGGGCGCGAACACCGGGGAGCTGTTTTTT. Protein product: CASSVAGGANTGELFF.

This clone was seen a single time. The chain's CDR3 is CASSLVMGSSGNTIYF. DNA of the CDR3: TGTGCCAGCAGCTTAGTGATGGGGAGTTCTGGAAACACCATATATTTT. The chain employs TRBV7-8 and TRBJ1-3; D gene ambiguous. Germline V gene data show CDR1 as SGHVS and CDR2 as FQNEAQ. This CDR3 has 16 amino acids. V shed 1 base and J shed 1 base, with 11 bases lying between them.

In DNA form, the CDR3 reads TGTGCCAGCAGCCCGAAAACAGGGGCCTCTAACTATGGCTACACCTTC. Translated, it gives CASSPKTGASNYGYTF. The J gene is TRBJ1-2, the V gene TRBV4-2; 7 nucleotides align to TRBD1. J lost 0 bases, V lost 4 bases, and 8 bases had no gene match. This CDR3 has 16 amino acids. The germline V gene encodes CDR1 LGHNA and CDR2 YNFKEQ.

The chain joins TRBV19 to TRBJ1-5; tentative D call: TRBD1 (5 bases). Germline loops: CDR1 LNHDA, CDR2 SQIVND (reference sequence). The CDR3 contains 14 residues. The V and J ends lost 5 bases and 5 bases respectively, with 13 bases between them. This CDR3 reads CASSGGSYYQPQHF. As DNA, the CDR3 is TGTGCCAGTAGTGGGGGGTCTTATTATCAGCCCCAGCATTTT.

The chain carries TRBV7-6 and TRBJ2-5, with D maybe TRBD2 (5 bases). The CDR3 sequence is 15 residues long. Trimming cost V 5 bases and J 5 bases, with 18 bases left between them. Germline CDR1 reads SGHVS; CDR2 reads FNYEAQ. DNA of the CDR3: TGTGCCAGCAGCACGCCGGGATCCCGAGGGGAGACCCAGTACTTC. Its translation: CASSTPGSRGETQYF.

The chain has TRBV6-8 and TRBJ1-6, with 7 nucleotides matching TRBD1. Germline CDR1 MNHGY, CDR2 SAAAGT. The CDR3 consists of 16 residues. V dropped 7 bases and J dropped 4; count of bases not matched to a gene: 10. CDR3 loop: CASKGPGDRYNSPLHF. As DNA, the CDR3 is TGTGCCAGCAAGGGCCCCGGGGACAGATATAATTCACCCCTCCACTTT.

This clone was seen a single time. The chain couples TRBV28 to TRBJ1-2; 8 nucleotides agree with TRBD1. V shed 6 bases, J shed 2 bases, and the junction held 5 bases outside the gene matches. Per the germline V gene, CDR1 is MDHEN and CDR2 is SYDVKM. The CDR3 runs to 14 residues. The CDR3 loop reads CASRRTGPNYGYTF. CDR3 coding DNA: TGTGCCAGCAGGCGGACAGGGCCCAACTATGGCTACACCTTC.

J is TRBJ1-6 and V is TRBV23-1; a weak D match, TRBD1 (6 bases). TRBV23-1 is marked as an open reading frame, function uncertain. The V gene lost 6 bases and the J gene lost 5 bases, with 14 bases spanning the gap. The CDR3 spans 15 residues. CDR3 sequence reads: CASSTGRENNSPLHF. For the CDR3, the DNA is TGCGCCAGCAGCACAGGGAGAGAGAATAATTCACCCCTCCACTTT.

The V gene is TRBV29-1, the J gene TRBJ1-2; a weak D match, TRBD1 (6 bases). Between the trimmed V and J ends, which lost 3 bases and 4 bases, there was a span of 12 bases. CDR1 is SQVTM and CDR2 is ANQGSEA in the germline V gene. The CDR3 totals 13 residues. CDR3 coding DNA: TGCAGCGTTGACGTTGGGGGCCGCTATGGCTACACCTTC. It specifies CSVDVGGRYGYTF.

V and J are TRBV9 and TRBJ2-3; the match to TRBD1 covers 8 bases. CDR3 length: 15 amino acids. Germline V lookup: CDR1 SGDLS, CDR2 YYNGEE. After removal of 3 bases from V and 1 base from J, the junction contained 4 bases not matched to a gene. DNA for the CDR3: TGTGCCAGCAGCGGCGCGGGACAGGGCACAGATACGCAGTATTTT. This encodes CASSGAGQGTDTQYF.

This clone was picked up one time. J is TRBJ2-3 and V is TRBV19; D unclear. Germline V gene sequence: CDR1 LNHDA, CDR2 SQIVND (reference sequence). The CDR3 contains 12 residues. Deletions cut 3 bases from V and 4 bases from J, with 5 bases between. CDR3 loop: CASSIEPDTQYF. As DNA, the CDR3 is TGTGCCAGTAGTATTGAGCCAGATACGCAGTATTTT.

V usage is TRBV28 and J usage is TRBJ2-7, with D perhaps TRBD1 (5 bases). The CDR3 is 14 amino acids. The ends were cut back, 6 bases at V and 2 bases at J, with 14 bases in the middle. CDR1 is MDHEN and CDR2 is SYDVKM in the germline V gene. The CDR3 protein is CASRGQTLTYEQYF. The CDR3 DNA is TGTGCCAGCAGGGGGCAGACACTTACCTACGAGCAGTACTTC.

This chain connects TRBV6-5 to TRBJ1-5; 8 positions match TRBD1. The J segment lost 4 bases and the V segment lost 4 bases, leaving 6 bases of the junction unmatched. There are 15 residues in the CDR3. From germline, CDR1 is MNHEY and CDR2 SVGAGI. The CDR3 bases are TGTGCCAGCAGTTCCGGGACAGGAGGGAATCAGCCCCAGCATTTT. Protein sequence: CASSSGTGGNQPQHF.

The CDR3 DNA reads TGCAGCGCCCGTCCCGGTTTTCAGAACACTGAAGCTTTCTTT. Its translation is CSARPGFQNTEAFF. The chain combines TRBV29-1 with TRBJ1-1; D ambiguous. This CDR3 has 14 amino acids. Germline assignment: CDR1 SQVTM and CDR2 ANQGSEA. The germline V and J ends were trimmed by 7 bases and 1 base, with 16 bases remaining between them.